This T cell receptor beta chain was identified in a study of T-cell memory formation after mild COVID-19. Study conclusions and caveats: Clones shrinking from day 15 to 85 showed even CD4/CD8 mixes; later expanders tilted CD4+. Researchers report contracting CD4+ clones mostly in CM and EM, with CD8+ clones in EMRA.

This clonotype has a handful of counts. Its antigen is as yet unknown. 5'RACE, which relied on constant-segment primers, yielded TCR alpha and TCR beta cDNA libraries carrying sample barcodes and UMIs. One entry per CDR3 protein results from TCRdb running MiXCR on the 5' RACE reads. Here the sample spans 300,000 to 400,000 distinct CDR3 sequences, around an eighth being singletons. Deletions cut 0 bases from V and 4 bases from J, with 12 bases between. This CDR3 comprises 15 residues. Germline V gene data show CDR1 as LGHNA and CDR2 as YNFKEQ. The chain recombines TRBV4-2 with TRBJ1-2; no clear D gene. This TCR was sampled from a man aged 18-30 years who had mild COVID-19 (a few samples of this study predate the infection). Cell type and time point are not known. Sequencing was carried out using PBMCs or a T cell subset sorted from them (not recorded which). The CDR3 sequence: CASSQDRYGSYGYTF. The CDR3, as DNA: TGTGCCAGCAGCCAAGATCGATACGGCTCCTATGGCTACACCTTC.